The present T cell receptor beta chain was sequenced within a study of sequential checkpoint blockade in melanoma (dated by TCRdb to between 2017 and 2020). For the wider study: Using 1:1 randomization, the trial assigned patients either to first-line nivolumab followed by ipilimumab (arm A) or to ipilimumab followed by nivolumab (arm B). Both trial sequences were followed by maintenance nivolumab. Here is what the overall study found, with its caveats: Larger, independent patient cohorts are needed to validate the response-prediction model that combines TCR metrics and mutation burden.

The germline V gene sets CDR1 to SGHTA and CDR2 to FQGNSA. The trim is 4 bases for V and 1 base for J, with a gap of 10 bases between the germline ends. Reading from cysteine to phenylalanine, the CDR3 counts 14 amino acids. Here the CDR3 DNA is all that survives: 42 bases in frame from base 1. This clone appeared a single time. Its antigen is unknown. No clone much larger than this one lies a single base away; base qualities are absent. The meaning of the sample's treatment or condition label: randomized to nivolumab then ipilimumab (arm A) or the reverse (arm B). No trial patient had received prior DNA-damaging chemotherapy. A FACS Aria II flow cytometer was used to sort live CD3+CD8+ cells that were negative for CD19 and CD56 from thawed PBMCs. CheckMate 064, a randomized, open-label phase II trial of sequential checkpoint blockade, was the source of the samples, all of which came from patients with melanoma. Peripheral blood mononuclear cells were collected by leukapheresis, purified using Ficoll-Paque, and frozen in human serum containing about 9.8% DMSO. Purity of sorted blood CD3+CD8+ cells was verified at >95% immediately after sorting, followed by DNA extraction.

TCRbeta CDR3 regions were immunosequenced from genomic DNA with the immunoSEQ Assay. Genomic DNA was amplified by bias-controlled multiplex PCR before high-throughput sequencing. For the original study's pipeline: To quantify the absolute abundance of each unique TCRbeta CDR3 region, the sequences were collapsed and filtered. Clonality, defined as 1 minus Pielou's evenness, was calculated using productive rearrangements only. A previously published method was used to identify clones whose frequencies were significantly greater in on-treatment samples than in baseline samples. TCRdb mirrors the immuneACCESS table, restricted to in-frame sequences. Some clones are absent from its copies; in checked studies, under half trace to an unresolved V gene, and the reason for the others is unknown. Clone size and V and J calls were adopted from that table, with D and trimming inferred from the DNA. The sample table shows about 22,000 clones, and roughly 80% are seen once. Clones ranked in the top ten supply roughly 30% of the sample.

The chain is encoded by TRBV7-2 joined to TRBJ1-1, and TRBD1 may be the D gene, going by 5 matching bases. The sample was CD8+ T cells sorted from blood (inferred from file names), taken from a patient given nivolumab and ipilimumab in sequence. The clonotype was recovered from a human donor with melanoma. Read as DNA, the sequence is TGTGCCAGCAGCTGGGGCGCCCGGAACACTGAAGCTTTCTTT. Its product reads: CASSWGARNTEAFF.